The sequence of this T cell receptor (beta chain) was determined in a study of vaccination effects on CD4 cells after COVID-19. Looking at the study overall: After vaccination, a few convalescent patients were sampled at early and late time points. Every well housed 1.5 million to 2 million PBMC, which grew in culture alongside 10 IU/ml IL-2 and around 9.4 ug/ml peptides.

Profiled with immunoSEQ multiplex PCR; TCRdb holds only in-frame clones, not every one. Seen here are approximately 40,000 clones, 76% observed once, and the top ten hold around 3.5%. Investigators separated out CD4+ T cells once about 10 days of culture had passed. Infection dated between March and December 2020, before the Alpha, Beta and Delta variants reached the United States. Two-dose BNT162b2 or mRNA-1273 vaccination was given to participants. This clone has just a few counts. Its antigen remains unknown. V was cut by 1 base and J by 4 bases, with 13 bases left in between. Germline V gene lookup returns CDR1 LGHNA and CDR2 YNFKEQ. The CDR3 totals 15 residues.

The sequence came from a human donor who had a prior SARS-CoV-2 infection. V usage is TRBV4-2 and J usage is TRBJ1-2; D may be TRBD1 (5 bases). Sequencing used CD4+ T cells from PBMCs cultured without peptide, obtained after COVID-19 vaccination. The CDR3 is CASSQGPQGPYGYTF. DNA of the CDR3: TGTGCCAGCAGCCAAGGGCCTCAGGGTCCCTATGGCTACACCTTC.